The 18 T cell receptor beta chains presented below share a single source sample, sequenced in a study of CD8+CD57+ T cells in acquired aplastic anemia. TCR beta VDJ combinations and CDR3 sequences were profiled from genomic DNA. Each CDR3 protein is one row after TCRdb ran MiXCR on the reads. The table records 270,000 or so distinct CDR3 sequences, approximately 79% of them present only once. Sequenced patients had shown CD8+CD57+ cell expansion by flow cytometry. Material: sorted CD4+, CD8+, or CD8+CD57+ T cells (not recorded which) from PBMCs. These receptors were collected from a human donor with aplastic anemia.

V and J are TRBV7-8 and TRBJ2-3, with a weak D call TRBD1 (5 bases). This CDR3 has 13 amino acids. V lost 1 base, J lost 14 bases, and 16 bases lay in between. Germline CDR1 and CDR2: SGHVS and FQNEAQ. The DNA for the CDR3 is TGTGCCAGCAGCTTAGGGGGCAGTGATGATACGTATTTT. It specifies CASSLGGSDDTYF.

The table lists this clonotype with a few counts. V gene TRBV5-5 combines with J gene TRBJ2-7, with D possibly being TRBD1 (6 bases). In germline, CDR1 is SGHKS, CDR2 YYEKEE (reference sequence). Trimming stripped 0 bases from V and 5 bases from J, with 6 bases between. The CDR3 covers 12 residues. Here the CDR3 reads CASSLDRDEQYV. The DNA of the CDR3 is TGTGCCAGCAGCTTGGACAGGGACGAGCAGTACGTC.

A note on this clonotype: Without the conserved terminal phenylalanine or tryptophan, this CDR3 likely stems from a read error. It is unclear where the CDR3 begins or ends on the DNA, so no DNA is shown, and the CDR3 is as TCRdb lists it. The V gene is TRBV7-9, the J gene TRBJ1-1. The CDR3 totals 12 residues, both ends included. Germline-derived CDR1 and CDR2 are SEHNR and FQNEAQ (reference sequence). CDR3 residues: CASSLAGGEDTQ.

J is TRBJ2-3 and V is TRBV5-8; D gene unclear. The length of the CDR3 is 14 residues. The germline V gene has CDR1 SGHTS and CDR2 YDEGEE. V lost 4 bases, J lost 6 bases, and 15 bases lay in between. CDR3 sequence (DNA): TGTGCCAGCAGCCCATCGCCGGGTCCCGATACGCAGTATTTT. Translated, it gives CASSPSPGPDTQYF.

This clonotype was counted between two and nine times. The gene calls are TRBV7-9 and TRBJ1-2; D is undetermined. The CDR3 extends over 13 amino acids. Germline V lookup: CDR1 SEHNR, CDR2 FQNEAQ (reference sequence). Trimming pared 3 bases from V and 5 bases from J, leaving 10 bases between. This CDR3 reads CASSFPGLYGYTF. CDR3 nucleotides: TGTGCCAGCAGCTTCCCCGGACTTTATGGCTACACCTTC.

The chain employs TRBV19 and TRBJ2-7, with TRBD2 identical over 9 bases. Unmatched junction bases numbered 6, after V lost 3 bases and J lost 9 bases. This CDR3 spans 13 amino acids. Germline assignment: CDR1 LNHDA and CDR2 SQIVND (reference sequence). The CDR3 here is CASSINEAGGQYF. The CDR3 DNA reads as TGTGCCAGTAGTATCAACGAAGCGGGAGGGCAGTACTTC. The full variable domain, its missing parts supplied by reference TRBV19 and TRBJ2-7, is DGGITQSPKYLFRKEGQNVTLSCEQNLNHDAMYWYRQDPGQGLRLIYYSQIVNDFQKGDIAEGYSVSREKKESFPLTVTSAQKNPTAFYLCASSINEAGGQYFGPGTRLTVT.

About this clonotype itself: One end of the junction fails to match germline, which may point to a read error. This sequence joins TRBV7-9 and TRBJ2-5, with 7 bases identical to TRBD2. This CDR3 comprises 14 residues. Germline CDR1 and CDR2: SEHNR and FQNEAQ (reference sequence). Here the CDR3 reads CASSLGSGAPTQCF. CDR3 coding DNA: TGTGCCAGCAGCTTGGGCAGCGGGGCTCCGACGCAGTGCTTC.

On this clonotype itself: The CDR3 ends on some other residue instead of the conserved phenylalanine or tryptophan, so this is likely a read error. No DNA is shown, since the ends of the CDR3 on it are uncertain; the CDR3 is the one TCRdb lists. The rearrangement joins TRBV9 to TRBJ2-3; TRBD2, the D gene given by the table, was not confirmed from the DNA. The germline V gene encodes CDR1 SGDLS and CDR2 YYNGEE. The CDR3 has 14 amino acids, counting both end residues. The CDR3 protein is CAKALGEGPSSHYL.

The CDR3 here is CSVAENSGNTIYF. CDR3 nucleotides: TGCAGCGTTGCAGAAAACTCTGGAAACACCATATATTTT. The genes are TRBV29-1 and TRBJ1-3; D gene unclear. V was cut by 4 bases and J by 0 bases, with 7 bases left in between. Germline V lookup: CDR1 SQVTM, CDR2 ANQGSEA. The CDR3 has 13 amino acids.

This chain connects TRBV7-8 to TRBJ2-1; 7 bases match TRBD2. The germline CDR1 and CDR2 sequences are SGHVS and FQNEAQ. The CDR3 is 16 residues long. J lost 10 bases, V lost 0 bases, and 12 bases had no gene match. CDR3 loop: CASSLAGGGGSEEQFF. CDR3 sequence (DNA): TGTGCCAGCAGCTTAGCGGGAGGCGGGGGTAGCGAGGAGCAGTTCTTC.

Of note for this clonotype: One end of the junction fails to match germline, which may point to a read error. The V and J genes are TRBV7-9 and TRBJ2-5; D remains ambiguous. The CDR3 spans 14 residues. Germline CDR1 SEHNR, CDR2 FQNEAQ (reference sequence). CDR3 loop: CASSIQRDQESQYF. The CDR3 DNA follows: TGTGCCAGCAGCATTCAAAGAGACCAGGAGAGCCAGTACTTC.

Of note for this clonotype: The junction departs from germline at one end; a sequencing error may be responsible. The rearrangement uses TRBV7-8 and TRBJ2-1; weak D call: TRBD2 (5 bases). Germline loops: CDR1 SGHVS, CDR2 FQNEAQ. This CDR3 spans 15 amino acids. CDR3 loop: CASSIAGLVTGELFF. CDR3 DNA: TGTGCCAGCAGCATCGCTGGGCTAGTCACCGGGGAGCTGTTCTTC.

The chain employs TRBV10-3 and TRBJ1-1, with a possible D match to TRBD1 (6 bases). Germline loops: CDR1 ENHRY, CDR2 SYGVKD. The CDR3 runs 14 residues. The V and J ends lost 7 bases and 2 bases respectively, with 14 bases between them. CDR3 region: CAIKTQGTNTEAFF. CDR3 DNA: TGTGCCATCAAGACCCAAGGGACAAACACTGAAGCTTTCTTT.

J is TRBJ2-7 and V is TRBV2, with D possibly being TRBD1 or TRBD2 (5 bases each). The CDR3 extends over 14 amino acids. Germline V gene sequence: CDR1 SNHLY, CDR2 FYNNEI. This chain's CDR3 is CASGDGSTATQQFV. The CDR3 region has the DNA TGTGCCAGCGGGGACGGGTCCACGGCTACGCAGCAGTTTGTC.

The CDR3 bases are TGTGCCAGCAGCTTCGACGGGGGCGGGACATCTGGCTCCTACGAGCAGTACGTC. Translation gives CASSFDGGGTSGSYEQYV. The V gene is TRBV7-2, the J gene TRBJ2-7, with D perhaps assigned TRBD1 or TRBD2 (6 bases each). This CDR3 comprises 18 residues. Germline-derived CDR1 and CDR2 are SGHTA and FQGNSA. V was cut by 3 bases and J by 0 bases, with 21 bases left in between.

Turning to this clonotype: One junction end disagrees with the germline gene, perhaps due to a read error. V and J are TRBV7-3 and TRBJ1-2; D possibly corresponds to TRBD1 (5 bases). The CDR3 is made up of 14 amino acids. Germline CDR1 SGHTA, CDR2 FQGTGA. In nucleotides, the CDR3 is TGTGCCAGCAGCCATAGAGGGACTCAGCCCCAGCATTCCTTC. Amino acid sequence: CASSHRGTQPQHSF.

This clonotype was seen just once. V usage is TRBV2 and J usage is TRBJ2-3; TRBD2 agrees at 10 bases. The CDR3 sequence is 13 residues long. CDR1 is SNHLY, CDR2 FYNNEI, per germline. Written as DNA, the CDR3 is TGTGGGCTAGCGGGAGCGGAGATGGATACGCAGTATTTT. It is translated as CGLAGAEMDTQYF.

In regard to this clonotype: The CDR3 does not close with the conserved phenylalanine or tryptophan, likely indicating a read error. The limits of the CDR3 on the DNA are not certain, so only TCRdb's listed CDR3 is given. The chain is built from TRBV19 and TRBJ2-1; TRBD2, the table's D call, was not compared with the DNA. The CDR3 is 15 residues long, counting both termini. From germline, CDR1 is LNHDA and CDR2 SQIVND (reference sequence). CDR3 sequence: CASSITSGTTDELFG.